The 17 T cell receptor beta chains listed next were all sequenced from one sample in a study of blood T cell repertoires in COVID-19. Sequencing used immunoSEQ multiplex PCR; TCRdb keeps in-frame clones, though not all of them. Of roughly 250,000 clones detected, under 85% appear once; the ten largest clones hold 0.7% to 1%. Sequences were obtained from peripheral blood. Receptor source: a human donor with COVID-19, enrolled during active disease. The donor label of this sample is uncertain.

This clone was counted once. V usage is TRBV9 and J usage is TRBJ1-1; D is unresolved. This CDR3 is built from 15 residues. CDR1 is SGDLS, CDR2 YYNGEE, per germline. The V end was cut by 0 bases, the J end by 5 bases, with 14 bases between. The CDR3 nucleotides are TGTGCCAGCAGCGTAGATGGAGGAAGCGAAACTGAAGCTTTCTTT. Its translation: CASSVDGGSETEAFF.

The chain recombines TRBV10-3 with TRBJ2-7; TRBD2 agrees at 14 bases. Unmatched junction bases numbered 8, after V lost 1 base and J lost 3 bases. This CDR3 region has 18 residues. CDR1 is ENHRY, CDR2 SYGVKD, per germline. The CDR3 coding sequence is TGTGCCATCAGTGAGTTTGGGACTAGCGGGAGAAGACGCTACGAGCAGTACTTC. It encodes CAISEFGTSGRRRYEQYF.

This chain joins TRBV28 and TRBJ1-3; D may be TRBD1 (6 bases). Trimming cost V 5 bases and J 4 bases, with 15 bases left between them. This CDR3 has 15 residues. In germline, CDR1 is MDHEN, CDR2 SYDVKM. In DNA, the CDR3 is TGTGCCAGCAGTACCCTTGACAGGTTGGGAAACACCATATATTTT. As protein: CASSTLDRLGNTIYF.

This clone was counted a single time. CDR3 coding DNA: TGTGCCAGCAGAGTAGCGGGAGTAATAGGTAGCTTTACAGATACGCAGTATTTT. As protein: CASRVAGVIGSFTDTQYF. This chain links TRBV28 with TRBJ2-3, with 9 bases matching TRBD2. With 6 bases clipped from V and 3 bases from J, the junction kept 16 bases outside the gene matches. Germline V gene lookup returns CDR1 MDHEN and CDR2 SYDVKM. This CDR3 has 18 residues.

This chain uses TRBV28 with TRBJ1-1, with 8 bases that match TRBD1. Trimming cost V 6 bases and J 2 bases; bases outside gene matches: 11. From germline, CDR1 is MDHEN and CDR2 SYDVKM. This CDR3 contains 16 residues. The CDR3 reads CASRLGGTGTNTEAFF. DNA of the CDR3: TGTGCCAGCAGGTTAGGGGGGACAGGCACTAACACTGAAGCTTTCTTT.

The chain couples TRBV18 to TRBJ2-7, with unresolved D. There are 14 residues in the CDR3. The germline V and J ends were trimmed by 2 bases and 5 bases, with 13 bases remaining between them. Looked up from germline, CDR1 is KGHSH and CDR2 is LQKENI. In nucleotides, the CDR3 is TGTGCCAGCTCACCATCCCTAAGTCGCCACGAGCAGTACTTC. This translates into CASSPSLSRHEQYF.

The chain is built from TRBV6-6 and TRBJ1-4, with D unresolved. Trimming took off 4 bases at V and 1 base at J, with 13 bases between the two ends. This CDR3 contains 16 residues. The V gene's germline CDR1 is MNHNY and CDR2 SVGAGI (reference sequence). The CDR3 sequence is CASSLPSWRTNEKLFF. Written as DNA, the CDR3 is TGTGCCAGCAGTTTACCTTCGTGGAGAACTAATGAAAAACTGTTTTTT.

The J gene is TRBJ1-1, the V gene TRBV2; D not resolved. V was trimmed by 6 bases and J by 5 bases, leaving 22 bases between them. The CDR3 extends over 16 amino acids. Germline lookup yields CDR1 SNHLY and CDR2 FYNNEI. As DNA, the CDR3 is TGTGCCAGCAGCTCCCCAGAAGACGGGAGATGGACTGAAGCTTTCTTT. Its translation is CASSSPEDGRWTEAFF. Filled out from reference TRBV2 and TRBJ1-1, the complete variable domain reads EPEVTQTPSHQVTQMGQEVILRCVPISNHLYFYWYRQILGQKVEFLVSFYNNEISEKSEIFDDQFSVERPDGSNFTLKIRSTKLEDSAMYFCASSSPEDGRWTEAFFGQGTRLTVV.

The rearrangement links TRBV5-1 to TRBJ1-2, with D tentatively TRBD1 (5 bases). Trimming cost V 4 bases and J 3 bases, with 13 bases left between them. In germline, CDR1 is SGHRS, CDR2 YFSETQ. CDR3 length: 14 residues. CDR3 nucleotide sequence: TGCGCCAGCAGCCGAGACGGAGGGGACTATGGCTACACCTTC. Translated: CASSRDGGDYGYTF.

The V and J genes are TRBV2 and TRBJ1-3; possibly TRBD1 for D (5 bases). V lost 2 bases, J lost 3 bases, and 11 bases lay in between. Germline CDR1 reads SNHLY; CDR2 reads FYNNEI. CDR3 size: 15 residues. The CDR3 sequence is CASSEQGLGGNTIYF. The CDR3 nucleotides are TGTGCCAGCAGTGAACAGGGATTAGGTGGAAACACCATATATTTT. The whole variable domain, remainder taken from reference TRBV2 and TRBJ1-3, is EPEVTQTPSHQVTQMGQEVILRCVPISNHLYFYWYRQILGQKVEFLVSFYNNEISEKSEIFDDQFSVERPDGSNFTLKIRSTKLEDSAMYFCASSEQGLGGNTIYFGEGSWLTVV.

This rearrangement joins TRBV11-1 to TRBJ2-7, with TRBD2 as a possible D gene (6 bases). The V gene's germline CDR1 is SGHAT and CDR2 FQDESV (reference sequence). The CDR3 extends over 15 amino acids. Deletions cut 1 base from V and 0 bases from J, with 10 bases between. CDR3 residues: CASSLVGGNSYEQYF. The CDR3 nucleotides are TGTGCCAGCAGCTTAGTAGGCGGGAACTCCTACGAGCAGTACTTC.

In this sample, this clone turned up once. This chain joins TRBV7-9 and TRBJ2-5; unclear D gene. The germline V and J ends were trimmed by 5 bases and 1 base, with 17 bases remaining between them. The CDR3 is 16 residues long. Looked up from germline, CDR1 is SEHNR and CDR2 is FQNEAQ (reference sequence). DNA for the CDR3: TGTGCCAGCAGCAGTGACCCGACAACAAGCCAAGAGACCCAGTACTTC. It is translated as CASSSDPTTSQETQYF.

V usage is TRBV2 and J usage is TRBJ1-1, with D perhaps matching TRBD1 (6 bases). The CDR3 has 16 residues. In germline, CDR1 is SNHLY, CDR2 FYNNEI. Trimming left V 2 bases short and J 1 base short, with 14 bases between. The CDR3 DNA is TGTGCCAGCAGTGAATGGGGGCTTAGGGGGAACACTGAAGCTTTCTTT. This encodes CASSEWGLRGNTEAFF.

In its sample, this clone was seen once. The chain links TRBV7-9 to TRBJ2-1; the match to TRBD2 covers 14 bases. The CDR3 runs 19 residues. V lost 5 bases and J lost 0; bases outside the gene matches: 9. Germline CDR1 SEHNR, CDR2 FQNEAQ (reference sequence). The CDR3 bases are TGTGCCAGCAGCGACCCCGGGACTAGCGGGGGCCTCTCCTACAATGAGCAGTTCTTC. Protein product: CASSDPGTSGGLSYNEQFF.

The rearrangement links TRBV30 to TRBJ1-1, with a tentative D call TRBD1 (6 bases). V lost 8 bases to trimming and J lost 4 bases, with 11 bases between them. There are 11 residues in the CDR3. The germline gives CDR1 GTSNPN, CDR2 SVGIG (reference sequence). The CDR3 DNA follows: TGTGCCGAAATAGGGGGCACTGAAGCTTTCTTT. Translated, it gives CAEIGGTEAFF.

The chain has TRBV28 and TRBJ1-2; D gene unclear. The CDR3 has 13 amino acids. Deletions cut 6 bases from V and 8 bases from J, with 16 bases between. Germline CDR1 MDHEN, CDR2 SYDVKM. This CDR3 reads CASRSPGGWGYTF. DNA of the CDR3: TGTGCCAGCAGGTCCCCCGGCGGGTGGGGCTACACCTTC.

This clone appeared a few times. V and J are TRBV5-6 and TRBJ2-2; no clear D gene. The CDR3 runs 13 residues. The germline V gene encodes CDR1 SGHDT and CDR2 YYEEEE. The V and J ends lost 4 bases and 1 base respectively, with 5 bases between them. CDR3 nucleotide sequence: TGTGCCAGCAGCGGGCAGAACACCGGGGAGCTGTTTTTT. It specifies CASSGQNTGELFF.